A single sample gave rise to the 4 T cell receptor beta chains below, sequenced in a study of blood T cell repertoires in COVID-19. TCRdb keeps only in-frame clones here, not all; method: immunoSEQ multiplex PCR. The data show 120,000 to 150,000 clones, roughly 86% seen once. The specimen was peripheral blood. These TCRs come from a man over 45 with active or convalescent COVID-19.

This chain connects TRBV5-8 to TRBJ1-5; no clear D gene. Germline loops: CDR1 SGHTS, CDR2 YDEGEE. There are 12 residues in the CDR3. With 0 bases removed from V and 11 bases from J, the gap between germline ends came to 9 bases. As DNA, the CDR3 is TGTGCCAGCAGCTTGGGAGGGCCGGCCCAGCATTTT. This encodes CASSLGGPAQHF. The full variable domain, with the rest looked up from reference TRBV5-8 and TRBJ1-5, is EAGVTQSPTHLIKTRGQQATLRCSPISGHTSVYWYQQALGLGLQFLLWYDEGEERNRGNFPPRFSGRQFPNYSSELNVNALELEDSALYLCASSLGGPAQHFGDGTRLSIL.

The chain joins TRBV18 to TRBJ1-1; D possibly corresponds to TRBD1 (6 bases). This CDR3 is 14 amino acids long. V lost 2 bases and J lost 0, with 7 bases in between. CDR1 KGHSH and CDR2 LQKENI come from the germline V gene. The CDR3 coding sequence is TGTGCCAGCTCACCAAGGACAGTGAACACTGAAGCTTTCTTT. Translated, it gives CASSPRTVNTEAFF.

This clone appeared once. The rearrangement joins TRBV6-1 to TRBJ1-2; a weak D match, TRBD1 (6 bases). The CDR3 loop spans 13 amino acids. Trimming stripped 3 bases from V and 4 bases from J, with 9 bases between. Looked up from germline, CDR1 is MNHNS and CDR2 is SASEGT. CDR3 DNA: TGTGCCAGCAGTGACACAGGGCTCTATGGCTACACCTTC. It codes for CASSDTGLYGYTF.

V and J are TRBV4-2 and TRBJ2-1; 8 bases map to TRBD2. The germline CDR1 and CDR2 sequences are LGHNA and YNFKEQ. The CDR3 consists of 15 residues. Losses at the gene ends were 1 base for V and 8 bases for J; bases not matched to a gene: 7. The CDR3, as DNA: TGTGCCAGCAGCCAAGCGGGAGGGCCCCCGGATGAGCAGTTCTTC. Residues: CASSQAGGPPDEQFF.